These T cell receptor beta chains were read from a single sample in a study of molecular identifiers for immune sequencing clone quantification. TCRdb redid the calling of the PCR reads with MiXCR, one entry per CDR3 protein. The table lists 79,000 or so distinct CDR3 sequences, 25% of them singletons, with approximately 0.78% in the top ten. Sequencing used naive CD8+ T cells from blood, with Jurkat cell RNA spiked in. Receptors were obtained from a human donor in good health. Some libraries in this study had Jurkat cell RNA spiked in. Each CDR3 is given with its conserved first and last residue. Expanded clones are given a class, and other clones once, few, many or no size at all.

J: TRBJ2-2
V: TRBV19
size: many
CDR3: CASSIGAGGGPPGELFF

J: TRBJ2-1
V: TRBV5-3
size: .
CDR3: CASSFSPYDEQFF

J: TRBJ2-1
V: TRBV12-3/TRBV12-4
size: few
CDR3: CASRAGLSSYNEQFF

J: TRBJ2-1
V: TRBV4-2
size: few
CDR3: CASSTQREYGNEQFF

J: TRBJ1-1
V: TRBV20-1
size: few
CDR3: CSARNAGQPWTEAFF

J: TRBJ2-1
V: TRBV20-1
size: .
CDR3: CSARDPRGLTSWSYNEQFF

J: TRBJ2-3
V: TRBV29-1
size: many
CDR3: CSVQGYTDTQYF

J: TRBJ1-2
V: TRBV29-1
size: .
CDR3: CSGYAGEYGYTF

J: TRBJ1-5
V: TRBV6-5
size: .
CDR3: CASSSTGISQPQHF

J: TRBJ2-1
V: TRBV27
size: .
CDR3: CASSLEQGAYNEQFF

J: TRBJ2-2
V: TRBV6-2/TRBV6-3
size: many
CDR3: CASSYSRTNTGELFF

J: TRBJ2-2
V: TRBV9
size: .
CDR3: CASSVEGDTGELFF

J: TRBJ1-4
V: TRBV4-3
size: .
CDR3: CASSQNRQDGDEKLFF

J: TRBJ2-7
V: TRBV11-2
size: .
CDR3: CASSPPSGSPLEQYF

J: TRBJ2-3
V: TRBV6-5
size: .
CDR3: CASSGTETGTQYF

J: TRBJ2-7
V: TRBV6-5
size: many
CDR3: CASSYSGGRGSYEQYF

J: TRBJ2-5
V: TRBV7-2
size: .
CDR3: CASTQGGGQETQYF

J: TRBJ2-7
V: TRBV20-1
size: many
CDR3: CSARAARSSYEQYF

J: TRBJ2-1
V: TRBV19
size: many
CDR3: CASSAWGNEQFF

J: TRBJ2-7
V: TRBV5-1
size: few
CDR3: CASSLGDRREF

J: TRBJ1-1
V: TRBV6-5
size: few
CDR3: CASSYAETNTEAFF

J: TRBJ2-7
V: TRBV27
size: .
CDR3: CGSRWTGGTYEQYF

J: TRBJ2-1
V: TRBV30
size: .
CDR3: CAWGGLNYNEQFF

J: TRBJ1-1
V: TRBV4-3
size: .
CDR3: CASSPTELNTEAFF

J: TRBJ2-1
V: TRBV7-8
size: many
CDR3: CASSLAHVAEGGSYNEQFF

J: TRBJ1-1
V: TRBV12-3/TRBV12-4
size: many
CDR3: CASSLEGERAFF

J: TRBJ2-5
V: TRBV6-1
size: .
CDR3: CASREVNAETQYF

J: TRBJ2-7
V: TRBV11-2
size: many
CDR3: CASSLGPGTLSSSYEQYF

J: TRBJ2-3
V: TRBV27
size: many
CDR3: CASSYGTGVTDTQYF

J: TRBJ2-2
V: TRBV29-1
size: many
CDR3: CSVDGGQGGTGELFF

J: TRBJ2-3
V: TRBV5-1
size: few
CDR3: CASSLQRGAPTDTQYF

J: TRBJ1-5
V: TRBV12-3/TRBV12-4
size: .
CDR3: CASSPQGENNQPQHF

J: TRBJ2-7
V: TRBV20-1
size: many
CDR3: CSARAGNTYEQYF